This section outlines one T cell receptor (beta chain) sequence together with its context. Its antigen is unidentified. It was with 60 Vbeta and 13 Jbeta primers that the PCR ran. Libraries were prepared by immunoSEQ multiplex PCR; TCRdb keeps only in-frame clonotypes and omits some of them. The data show approximately 91,000 clones, with 69% seen just once and 1.2% held by the top ten. The data are from a study of cytomegalovirus exposure and HLA in healthy donors. As for the study in general: Membership in the Caucasian-associated ancestry cluster was found for 75% to 90% of fewer than 450 genotyped donors.

The CDR3 extends over 15 amino acids. Germline CDR1 MNHNY, CDR2 SVGAGI (reference sequence). V lost 2 bases, J lost 7 bases, and 7 bases stayed unmatched. Study-wide findings and caveats: A later look showed TCR association rates differing by HLA locus, highest for DRB1 and lowest for HLA-C. Cytomegalovirus association was listed for about 160 TCR beta chains. The study carried out a later analysis of TCR beta sequences. It associated around 17,000 of them with specific HLA alleles at a false discovery rate of 0.05.

The clonotype originates from a female donor in good health and CMV-seronegative. The genes are TRBV6-6 and TRBJ1-4; 7 nucleotides agree with TRBD1. Material for sequencing was PBMCs. The CDR3 region is CASSYKGGAGEKLFF. The CDR3 DNA reads as TGTGCCAGCAGTTACAAAGGGGGCGCAGGTGAAAAACTGTTTTTT.